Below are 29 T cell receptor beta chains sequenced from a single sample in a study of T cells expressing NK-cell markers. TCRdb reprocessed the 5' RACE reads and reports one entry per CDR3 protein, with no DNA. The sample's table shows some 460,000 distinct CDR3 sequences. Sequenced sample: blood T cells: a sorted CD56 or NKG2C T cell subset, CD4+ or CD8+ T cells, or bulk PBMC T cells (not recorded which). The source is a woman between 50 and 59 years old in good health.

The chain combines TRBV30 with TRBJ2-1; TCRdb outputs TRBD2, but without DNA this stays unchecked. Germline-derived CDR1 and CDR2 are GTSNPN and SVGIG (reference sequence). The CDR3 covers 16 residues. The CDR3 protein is CAWSSWTSGRMGEQFF.

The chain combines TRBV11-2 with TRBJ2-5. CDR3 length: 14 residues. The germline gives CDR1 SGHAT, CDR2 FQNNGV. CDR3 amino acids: CASSLLARQETQYF. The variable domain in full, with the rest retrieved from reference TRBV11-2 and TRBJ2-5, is EAGVAQSPRYKIIEKRQSVAFWCNPISGHATLYWYQQILGQGPKLLIQFQNNGVVDDSQLPKDRFSAERLKGVDSTLKIQPAKLEDSAVYLCASSLLARQETQYFGPGTRLLVL.

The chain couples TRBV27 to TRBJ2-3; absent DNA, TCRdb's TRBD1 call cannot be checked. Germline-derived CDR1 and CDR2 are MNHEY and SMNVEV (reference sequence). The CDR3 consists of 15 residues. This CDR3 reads CASSFSEGRGQTQYF.

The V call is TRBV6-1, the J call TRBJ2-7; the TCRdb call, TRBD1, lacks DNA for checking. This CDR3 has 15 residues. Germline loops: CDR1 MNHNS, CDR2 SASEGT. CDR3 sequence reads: CASSEAWGRAYEQYF.

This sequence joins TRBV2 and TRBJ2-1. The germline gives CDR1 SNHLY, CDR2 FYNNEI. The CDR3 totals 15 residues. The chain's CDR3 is CASSEGTGPYNEQFF. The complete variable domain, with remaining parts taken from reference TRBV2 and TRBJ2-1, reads EPEVTQTPSHQVTQMGQEVILRCVPISNHLYFYWYRQILGQKVEFLVSFYNNEISEKSEIFDDQFSVERPDGSNFTLKIRSTKLEDSAMYFCASSEGTGPYNEQFFGPGTRLTVL.

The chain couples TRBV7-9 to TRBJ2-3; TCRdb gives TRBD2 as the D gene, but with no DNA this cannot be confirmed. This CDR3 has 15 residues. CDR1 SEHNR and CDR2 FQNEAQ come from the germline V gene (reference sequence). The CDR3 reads CASSLGLAVPDTQYF.

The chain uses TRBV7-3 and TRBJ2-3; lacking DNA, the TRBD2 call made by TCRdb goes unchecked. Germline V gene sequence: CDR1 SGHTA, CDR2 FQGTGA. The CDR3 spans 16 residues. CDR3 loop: CASSPLGGRAVDTQYF.

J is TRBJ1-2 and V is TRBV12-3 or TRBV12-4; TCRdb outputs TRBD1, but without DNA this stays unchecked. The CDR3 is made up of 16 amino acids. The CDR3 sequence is CASSLGRGIANYGYTF.

This CDR3 is CSARGRAGLGADTQYF. The chain carries TRBV20-1 and TRBJ2-3; TCRdb's D call, TRBD1, is unchecked because there is no DNA. This CDR3 contains 16 residues. The V gene's germline CDR1 is DFQATT and CDR2 SNEGSKA (reference sequence).

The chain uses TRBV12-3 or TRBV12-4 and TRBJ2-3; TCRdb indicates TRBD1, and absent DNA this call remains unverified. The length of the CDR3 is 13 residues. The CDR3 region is CASSLGREDTQYF.

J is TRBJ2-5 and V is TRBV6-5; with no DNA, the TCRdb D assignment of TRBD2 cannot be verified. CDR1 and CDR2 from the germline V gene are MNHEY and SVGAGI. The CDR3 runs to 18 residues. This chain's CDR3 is CASSYAGGLAMYQETQYF.

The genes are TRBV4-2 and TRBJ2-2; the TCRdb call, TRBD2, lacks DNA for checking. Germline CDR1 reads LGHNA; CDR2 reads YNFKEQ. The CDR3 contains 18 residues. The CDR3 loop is CASSPGTSGRGHTGELFF.

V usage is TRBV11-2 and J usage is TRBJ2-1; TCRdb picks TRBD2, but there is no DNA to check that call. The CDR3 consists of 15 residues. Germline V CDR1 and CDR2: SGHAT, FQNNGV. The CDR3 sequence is CASTTGTSSGNEQFF.

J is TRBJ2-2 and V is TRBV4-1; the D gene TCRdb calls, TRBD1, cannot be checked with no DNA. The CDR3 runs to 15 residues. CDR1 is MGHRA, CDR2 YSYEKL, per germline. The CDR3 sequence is CASSQPGGSTGELFF.

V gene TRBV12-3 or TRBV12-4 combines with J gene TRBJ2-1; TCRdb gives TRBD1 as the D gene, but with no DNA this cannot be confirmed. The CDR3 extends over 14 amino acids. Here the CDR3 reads CASSLGGGNNEQFF.

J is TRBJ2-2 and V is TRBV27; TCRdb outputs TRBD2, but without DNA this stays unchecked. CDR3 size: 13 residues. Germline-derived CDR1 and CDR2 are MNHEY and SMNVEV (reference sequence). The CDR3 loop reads CASSQEETGELFF.

The CDR3 is CASSPTAGGLNIQYF. The V and J genes are TRBV11-2 and TRBJ2-4; the TCRdb D gene call, TRBD2, has no DNA to confirm it. CDR1 is SGHAT and CDR2 is FQNNGV in the germline V gene. The CDR3 sequence is 15 residues long.

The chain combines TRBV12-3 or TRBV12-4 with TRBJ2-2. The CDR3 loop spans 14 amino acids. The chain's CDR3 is CASSLVVGTGELFF.

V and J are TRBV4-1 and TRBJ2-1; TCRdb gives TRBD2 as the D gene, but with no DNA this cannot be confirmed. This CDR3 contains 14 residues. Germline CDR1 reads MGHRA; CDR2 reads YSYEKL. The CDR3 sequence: CASSLGREGVEQFF.

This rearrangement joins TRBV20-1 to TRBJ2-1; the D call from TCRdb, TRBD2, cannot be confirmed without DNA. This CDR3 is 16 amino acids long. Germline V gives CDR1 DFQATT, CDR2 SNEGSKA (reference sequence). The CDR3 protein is CSAKVQLAGSYNEQFF.

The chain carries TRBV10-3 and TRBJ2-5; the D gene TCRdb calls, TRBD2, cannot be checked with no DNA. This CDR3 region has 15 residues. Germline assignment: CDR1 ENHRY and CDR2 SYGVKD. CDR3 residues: CAISPSTSGRETQYF.

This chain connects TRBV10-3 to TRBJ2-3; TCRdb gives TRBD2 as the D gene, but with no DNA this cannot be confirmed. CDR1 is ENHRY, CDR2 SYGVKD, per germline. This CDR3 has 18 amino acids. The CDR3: CAISQEMGLYTSTDTQYF.

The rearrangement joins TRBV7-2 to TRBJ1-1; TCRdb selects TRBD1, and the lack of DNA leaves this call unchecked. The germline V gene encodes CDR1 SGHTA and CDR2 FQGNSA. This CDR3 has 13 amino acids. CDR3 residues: CASSLDPGPGAFF.

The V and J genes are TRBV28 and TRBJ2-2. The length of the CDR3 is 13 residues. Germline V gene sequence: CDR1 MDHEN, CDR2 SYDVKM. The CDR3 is CASRTANTGELFF.

Here the CDR3 reads CAISESLGRVMNTEAFF. The gene calls are TRBV10-3 and TRBJ1-1; TCRdb returns TRBD1, unconfirmable since there is no DNA. Germline lookup yields CDR1 ENHRY and CDR2 SYGVKD. CDR3 size: 17 residues.

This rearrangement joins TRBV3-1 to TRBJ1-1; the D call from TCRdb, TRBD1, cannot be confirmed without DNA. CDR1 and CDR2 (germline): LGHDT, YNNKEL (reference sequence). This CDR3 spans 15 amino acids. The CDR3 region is CASRPNRLESSEAFF.

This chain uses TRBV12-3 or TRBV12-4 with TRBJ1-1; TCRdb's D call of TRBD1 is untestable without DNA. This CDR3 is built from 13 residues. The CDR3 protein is CASSLNRGSRAFF.

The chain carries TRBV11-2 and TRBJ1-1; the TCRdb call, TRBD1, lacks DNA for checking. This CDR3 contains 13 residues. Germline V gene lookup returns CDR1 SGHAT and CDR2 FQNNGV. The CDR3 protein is CASSLVRQLEAFF.

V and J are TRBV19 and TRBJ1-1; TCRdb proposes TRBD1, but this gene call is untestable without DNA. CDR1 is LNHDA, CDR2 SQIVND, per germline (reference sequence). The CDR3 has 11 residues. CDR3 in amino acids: CASIVTGRAFF.